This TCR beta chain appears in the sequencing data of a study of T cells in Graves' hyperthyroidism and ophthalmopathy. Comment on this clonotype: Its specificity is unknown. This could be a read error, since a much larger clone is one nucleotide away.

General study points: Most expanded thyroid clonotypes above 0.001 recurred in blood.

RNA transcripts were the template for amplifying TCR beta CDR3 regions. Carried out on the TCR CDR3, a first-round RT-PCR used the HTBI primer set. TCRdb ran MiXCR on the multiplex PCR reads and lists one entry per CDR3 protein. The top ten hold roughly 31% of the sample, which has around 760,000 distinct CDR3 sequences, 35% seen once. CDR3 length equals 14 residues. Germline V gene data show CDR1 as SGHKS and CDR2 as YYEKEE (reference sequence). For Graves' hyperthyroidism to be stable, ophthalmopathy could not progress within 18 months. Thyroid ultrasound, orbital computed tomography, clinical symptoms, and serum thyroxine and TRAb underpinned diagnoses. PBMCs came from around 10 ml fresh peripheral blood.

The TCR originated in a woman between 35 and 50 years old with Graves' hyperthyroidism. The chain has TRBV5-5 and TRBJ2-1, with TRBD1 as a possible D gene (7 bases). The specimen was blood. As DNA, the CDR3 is TGTGCCAACAGCTCTGGGACAGCGGGTAATGAGCAGTTCTTC. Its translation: CANSSGTAGNEQFF.